A selection of T cell receptor beta chains follows, all from one sample in a study of shared clonotypes between healthy human individuals. The protocol was immunoSEQ multiplex PCR, while the TCRdb copy is restricted to in-frame clones and leaves out a portion. This sample has roughly 2,000,000 clones, with about 93% found just once. The sample was naive CD8+ T cells from PBMCs. These receptors were taken from a man aged 18 to 30 in good health. Some clones in this sample may be carry-over from other donors' samples. CDR3s leave out the opening cysteine and the closing phenylalanine or tryptophan. The order of the fields is J gene, clone size, V gene, CDR3 protein. Part of the rows lack a size; the others show once, few, many or a class for expanded clones.

>TRBJ2-1|-|TRBV2
ASLVSIAYNEQF
>TRBJ1-1|-|TRBV18
ASSPPKGVMNTEAF
>TRBJ2-7|-|TRBV27
ASSLGTEQY
>TRBJ2-1|-|TRBV5-4
ASSLGLLREQF
>TRBJ1-2|few|TRBV2
ASPPGGQGAFGDYGYT
>TRBJ1-1|-|TRBV4-3
ASSQYFYEGELNTEAF
>TRBJ2-1|once|TRBV4-1
ASSPGLEQF
>TRBJ2-7|-|TRBV18
ASSTGRGEQY
>TRBJ2-7|-|TRBV7-9
ASSSTLAGVGASY
>TRBJ2-1|once|TRBV29-1
SVEGGVAGVSYNEQF
>TRBJ2-7|-|TRBV30
AWSRAGYEQY
>TRBJ2-1|-|TRBV9
ASSGSSYNEQF
>TRBJ2-7|once|TRBV7-8
ASSLKQGAHEQY
>TRBJ2-1|-|TRBV27
ASSLVLYNEQF
>TRBJ2-2|-|TRBV7-9
ASSLATGTGELF
>TRBJ2-7|-|TRBV19
ASRSRSSYEQY
>TRBJ2-1|-|TRBV6-5
ASREPGQGHNEQF
>TRBJ2-7|-|TRBV15
ATSRDPLASEQY
>TRBJ2-1|-|TRBV4-1
ASSQGLAGERQF
>TRBJ1-1|-|TRBV6-5
ASSYSPVNTEAF
>TRBJ2-6|-|TRBV7-2
ASSLMLPTASGANVLT
>TRBJ2-3|-|TRBV9
ASSANLLGGDTQY
>TRBJ2-5|-|TRBV4-1
ASSQDLVGGGETQY
>TRBJ2-2|-|TRBV19
ASSIRARFTGELF
>TRBJ1-2|-|TRBV28
ASSSRGDYGYT
>TRBJ2-5|-|TRBV11-2
ASSLGVGWQKETQY
>TRBJ2-7|-|TRBV9
ASSTPGQTYEQY
>TRBJ2-7|-|TRBV28
ASRRQSSYEQY
>TRBJ2-1|-|TRBV28
ASSLRAAGHNEQF
>TRBJ2-1|-|TRBV11-2
ASSLGGGSVNEQF
>TRBJ2-1|once|TRBV18
ASSPGREGPGYEQF
>TRBJ2-1|once|TRBV4-3
ASSIRVYSYNEQF
>TRBJ2-1|once|TRBV5-1
ASSFGPPSTGIIDEQF
>TRBJ1-3|-|TRBV4-1
ASSQGVISGNTIY
>TRBJ1-5|-|TRBV19
ASSIDRDSNQPQH
>TRBJ2-2|-|TRBV5-1
ASSFARLTGELF
>TRBJ2-7|-|TRBV11-2
ASSSAGTFSYEQY
>TRBJ2-1|-|TRBV27
ASRHSPGTGIDEQF
>TRBJ1-5|-|TRBV19
ASSWDRGYSNQPQH
>TRBJ2-7|-|TRBV4-3
ASSQVISREYEQY
>TRBJ2-7|-|TRBV6-1
ASMGQGAVYEQY
>TRBJ1-6|-|TRBV7-9
ASSFVGGNSPLH
>TRBJ1-2|once|TRBV11-3
ASSLTGDDYGYT
>TRBJ2-2|-|TRBV4-3
ASSPTMTRIYTGELF
>TRBJ2-5|-|TRBV9
ASSSDGRPQETQY
>TRBJ2-7|-|TRBV7-9
ASSSSFPGDEQY
>TRBJ1-2|-|TRBV15
ATSRVSQNYGYT
>TRBJ2-7|-|TRBV6-5
ASNLGGAGSYEQY
>TRBJ2-7|-|TRBV7-9
ASSLLREGLGEQY
>TRBJ2-3|-|TRBV4-3
ASSQDFVKRSTDTQY
>TRBJ2-7|-|TRBV14
ASCGVSYEQY
>TRBJ2-7|-|TRBV2
ASSERQGYEQY
>TRBJ1-2|-|TRBV29-1
SFAGTLEGYT
>TRBJ1-1|-|TRBV18
ASSPAYSRTGNTEAF
>TRBJ2-3|-|TRBV28
ASSPLDTQY
>TRBJ2-7|-|TRBV11-2
ASSLGYSGGHEQY